Below, one T cell receptor (beta chain) is given with its context. These data are taken from a study of blood T cell repertoires in COVID-19. TCRdb's copy holds only in-frame clones and misses some; the assay was immunoSEQ multiplex PCR. The sample carries more than 200,000 clones, roughly 89% recorded once. Germline V gene data show CDR1 as LNHDA and CDR2 as SQIVND (reference sequence). V gave up 7 bases and J gave up 0 bases; unmatched junction bases: 9. This CDR3 comprises 16 residues. Source material: PBMCs or T cells enriched from blood (not recorded which). The TCR originated in a woman aged 25 to 39 with acute COVID-19. The chain couples TRBV19 to TRBJ1-2; 9 positions match TRBD1. CDR3 nucleotide sequence: TGTGCCAGTATGTGGGACAGGGCCGCTTCTAACTATGGCTACACCTTC. It encodes CASMWDRAASNYGYTF.